This is a list of T cell receptor beta chains from one sample in a study of cytomegalovirus exposure and HLA in healthy donors. Profiling relied on immunoSEQ multiplex PCR, and the TCRdb table lists in-frame clones only, not all of them. The sample yields approximately 140,000 clones, 80% seen once. The specimen was PBMCs. These receptors were obtained from a male donor in good health and CMV-seronegative. Each CDR3 is given with its conserved first and last residue. Fields, in order: D gene, clone size, J gene, V gene, CDR3 protein, CDR3 DNA. D genes are given only for firm matches. Expanded clones are given a class, and other clones once, few, many or no size at all.

-	-	TRBJ1-1	TRBV7-9	CASRISGNTEAFF	TGTGCCAGCAGAATCTCAGGGAACACTGAAGCTTTCTTT
TRBD1	-	TRBJ1-5	TRBV5-5	CASSRTQGGEPQHF	TGTGCCAGCAGCAGAACTCAGGGGGGAGAGCCCCAGCATTTT
TRBD1	-	TRBJ1-3	TRBV5-1	CASSFSTGDSGNTIYF	TGCGCCAGCAGCTTTAGTACAGGGGATTCTGGAAACACCATATATTTT
TRBD1	-	TRBJ1-6	TRBV2	CASSTGQVYNSPLHF	TGTGCCAGCAGTACCGGACAGGTCTATAATTCACCCCTCCACTTT
-	-	TRBJ1-2	TRBV7-9	CASSFGPESYGYTF	TGTGCCAGCAGCTTTGGGCCTGAGTCCTATGGCTACACCTTC
TRBD1	-	TRBJ2-5	TRBV19	CASSIGGGFRGLETQHF	TGTGCCAGTAGTATTGGTGGTGGGTTCAGGGGGCTTGAGACCCAGCACTTC
TRBD1	-	TRBJ1-2	TRBV9	CASSALIIGGDYGYTF	TGTGCCAGCAGCGCCCTAATCATAGGGGGCGACTATGGCTACACCTTC
-	-	TRBJ1-2	TRBV9	CASAGGSGYGYTF	TGTGCCAGCGCGGGGGGCAGTGGCTATGGCTACACCTTC
TRBD2	once	TRBJ2-1	TRBV19	CATYPAGGEGGNEQFF	TGTGCCACCTACCCGGCGGGGGGTGAGGGGGGCAATGAGCAGTTCTTC
-	-	TRBJ1-5	TRBV6-1	CASSELESQHF	TGTGCCAGCAGTGAACTGGAGTCCCAGCATTTT
-	-	TRBJ2-7	TRBV18	CASSPQGMYEQYF	TGTGCCAGCTCACCACAGGGGATGTACGAGCAGTACTTC
-	few	TRBJ1-1	TRBV6-5	CASAKGGAGTEAFF	TGTGCCAGCGCCAAAGGGGGGGCGGGCACTGAAGCTTTCTTT
-	-	TRBJ1-1	TRBV7-8	CASSFRGRTEAFF	TGTGCCAGCAGCTTCAGGGGTCGGACTGAAGCTTTCTTT
-	-	TRBJ1-6	TRBV6-6	CASSYGQNDNSPLHF	TGTGCCAGCAGTTACGGGCAGAACGATAATTCACCCCTCCACTTT
TRBD1	-	TRBJ2-2	TRBV7-2	CASSLTGQAGAGELFF	TGTGCCAGCAGTCTTACTGGACAGGCGGGCGCCGGGGAGCTGTTTTTT
-	-	TRBJ2-1	TRBV2	CASRSGTYNEQFF	TGTGCCAGCAGGTCAGGTACCTACAATGAGCAGTTCTTC
TRBD1	-	TRBJ2-7	TRBV11-2	CASRGTGGYEQYF	TGTGCCAGCAGGGGGACAGGGGGCTACGAGCAGTACTTC
TRBD1	-	TRBJ1-2	TRBV27	CASSGQGYGYGYTF	TGTGCCAGCAGTGGACAGGGGTACGGCTATGGCTACACCTTC
-	-	TRBJ1-1	TRBV6-1	CASSEGPGGTEAFF	TGTGCCAGCAGTGAAGGACCCGGGGGAACTGAAGCTTTCTTT
-	-	TRBJ1-1	TRBV5-1	CASSLKPNTEAFF	TGCGCCAGCAGCTTGAAGCCGAACACTGAAGCTTTCTTT
-	few	TRBJ2-7	TRBV21-1	CASTGQGARTKQYF	TGTGCCAGCACCGGACAGGGGGCGCGAACCAAGCAGTACTTC
-	-	TRBJ1-1	TRBV15	CATGLLGTTEAFF	TGTGCCACCGGACTATTGGGGACCACTGAAGCTTTCTTT
-	-	TRBJ2-3	TRBV27	CASSSSPPDTQYF	TGTGCCAGCAGTTCCAGTCCTCCAGATACGCAGTATTTT
-	once	TRBJ2-3	TRBV27	CASSQGGTDTQYF	TGTGCCAGCAGTCAGGGGGGTACGGATACGCAGTATTTT
-	-	TRBJ2-4	TRBV30	CAWSVQGSFRNIQYF	TGTGCCTGGAGTGTACAAGGTAGCTTTAGAAACATTCAGTACTTC
-	-	TRBJ1-2	TRBV7-2	CASSRSGEGGYTF	TGTGCCAGCAGCCGCTCAGGGGAAGGTGGCTACACCTTC
TRBD2	-	TRBJ2-7	TRBV7-8	CASSRGGAGFHYEQYF	TGTGCCAGCAGCCGTGGGGGAGCGGGATTTCACTACGAGCAGTACTTC
TRBD2	once	TRBJ2-7	TRBV25-1	CASSARGGAASEQYF	TGTGCCAGCAGTGCACGCGGGGGGGCTGCCTCCGAGCAGTACTTC
-	-	TRBJ2-5	TRBV5-1	CASGETGQRETQYF	TGCGCCAGCGGGGAGACAGGACAAAGAGAGACCCAGTACTTC
-	-	TRBJ2-7	TRBV2	CASWDWGGGGEQYF	TGTGCCAGCTGGGATTGGGGGGGCGGCGGCGAGCAGTACTTC
-	few	TRBJ1-2	TRBV28	CASSSWGQGYTF	TGTGCCAGCAGTTCTTGGGGGCAGGGCTACACCTTC
TRBD1	once	TRBJ2-7	TRBV30	CAWSVGTGLYEQYF	TGTGCCTGGAGTGTAGGGACAGGGTTGTACGAGCAGTACTTC
-	few	TRBJ2-7	TRBV6-6	CASSLEYSYEQYF	TGTGCCAGCAGTTTAGAGTACTCCTACGAGCAGTACTTC
-	-	TRBJ1-2	TRBV15	CATSRDRGGGGYTF	TGTGCCACCAGCAGAGATCGCGGGGGGGGTGGCTACACCTTC
TRBD1	few	TRBJ1-1	TRBV19	CASRVGTGTNTEAFF	TGTGCCAGTAGGGTGGGGACAGGGACGAACACTGAAGCTTTCTTT
-	-	TRBJ1-1	TRBV27	CASFSGAGEHTEAFF	TGTGCCAGCTTTTCCGGGGCAGGGGAACACACTGAAGCTTTCTTT
TRBD1	-	TRBJ1-4	TRBV5-1	CASSETGVNEKLFF	TGCGCCAGCAGCGAGACAGGGGTAAATGAAAAACTGTTTTTT
-	-	TRBJ2-7	TRBV7-2	CASSFRYYEQYF	TGTGCCAGCAGCTTTCGGTACTACGAGCAGTACTTC
TRBD2	-	TRBJ2-3	TRBV7-8	CASRRLAGGSDTQYF	TGTGCCAGCAGACGGTTAGCGGGGGGGTCAGATACGCAGTATTTT
-	-	TRBJ1-2	TRBV6-5	CASSSREDYGYTF	TGTGCCAGCAGCAGCAGGGAAGACTATGGCTACACCTTC
TRBD1	once	TRBJ2-1	TRBV27	CASSLSPGGRAYNEQFF	TGTGCCAGCAGTTTATCCCCAGGGGGCCGGGCCTACAATGAGCAGTTCTTC
-	-	TRBJ2-7	TRBV29-1	CSVGGTYEQYF	TGCAGCGTCGGCGGGACCTACGAGCAGTACTTC
TRBD1	-	TRBJ1-2	TRBV14	CASSQEGQSLYGYTF	TGTGCCAGCAGCCAAGAGGGACAGTCCCTCTATGGCTACACCTTC
-	-	TRBJ2-7	TRBV2	CASSLTSYEQYF	TGTGCCAGCAGTTTGACTAGCTACGAGCAGTACTTC
TRBD1	-	TRBJ1-1	TRBV15	CATSPGRGRLTEAFF	TGTGCCACCAGCCCTGGCAGGGGGCGGCTGACTGAAGCTTTCTTT
-	-	TRBJ1-3	TRBV2	CASRAGDRSGNTIYF	TGTGCCAGCAGGGCAGGGGACCGCTCTGGAAACACCATATATTTT
-	-	TRBJ1-1	TRBV20-1	CSAQGGTEAFF	TGCAGTGCCCAAGGGGGCACTGAAGCTTTCTTT
TRBD2	few	TRBJ2-3	TRBV2	CASGLAGVTDTQYF	TGTGCCAGTGGACTAGCGGGGGTCACAGATACGCAGTATTTT
-	-	TRBJ1-1	TRBV5-4	CASRVQGATEAFF	TGTGCCAGCAGGGTACAGGGTGCCACTGAAGCTTTCTTT
TRBD1	once	TRBJ2-7	TRBV6-5	CASSYFSGTGSYEQYF	TGTGCCAGCAGTTACTTCTCCGGGACAGGGTCCTACGAGCAGTACTTC
TRBD1	-	TRBJ2-5	TRBV27	CASSSVGTGESKQYF	TGTGCCAGCAGCTCCGTTGGGACAGGGGAATCCAAGCAGTACTTC
TRBD1	-	TRBJ1-4	TRBV19	CASKGTRTGDEKLFF	TGTGCCAGTAAAGGCACAAGGACAGGAGATGAAAAACTGTTTTTT
TRBD1	-	TRBJ2-1	TRBV5-4	CASSYERQGAVGGQFF	TGTGCCAGCAGCTACGAGAGACAGGGGGCGGTCGGGGGGCAGTTCTTC
TRBD2	-	TRBJ2-2	TRBV5-1	CASSSAGLANTGELFF	TGCGCCAGCAGCTCAGCGGGACTAGCGAACACCGGGGAGCTGTTTTTT
-	-	TRBJ1-2	TRBV9	CASSFTVNYGYTF	TGTGCCAGCAGTTTTACAGTTAACTATGGCTACACCTTC
-	-	TRBJ2-7	TRBV28	CASSSTGGGYEQYF	TGTGCCAGCAGTTCCACAGGGGGGGGCTACGAGCAGTACTTC
-	-	TRBJ1-2	TRBV5-1	CASSPYAGRGYTF	TGCGCCAGCAGCCCCTACGCAGGGCGCGGCTACACCTTC
TRBD1	-	TRBJ1-2	TRBV4-3	CASSQATQGSYGYTF	TGCGCCAGCAGCCAGGCAACACAGGGGTCCTATGGCTACACCTTC